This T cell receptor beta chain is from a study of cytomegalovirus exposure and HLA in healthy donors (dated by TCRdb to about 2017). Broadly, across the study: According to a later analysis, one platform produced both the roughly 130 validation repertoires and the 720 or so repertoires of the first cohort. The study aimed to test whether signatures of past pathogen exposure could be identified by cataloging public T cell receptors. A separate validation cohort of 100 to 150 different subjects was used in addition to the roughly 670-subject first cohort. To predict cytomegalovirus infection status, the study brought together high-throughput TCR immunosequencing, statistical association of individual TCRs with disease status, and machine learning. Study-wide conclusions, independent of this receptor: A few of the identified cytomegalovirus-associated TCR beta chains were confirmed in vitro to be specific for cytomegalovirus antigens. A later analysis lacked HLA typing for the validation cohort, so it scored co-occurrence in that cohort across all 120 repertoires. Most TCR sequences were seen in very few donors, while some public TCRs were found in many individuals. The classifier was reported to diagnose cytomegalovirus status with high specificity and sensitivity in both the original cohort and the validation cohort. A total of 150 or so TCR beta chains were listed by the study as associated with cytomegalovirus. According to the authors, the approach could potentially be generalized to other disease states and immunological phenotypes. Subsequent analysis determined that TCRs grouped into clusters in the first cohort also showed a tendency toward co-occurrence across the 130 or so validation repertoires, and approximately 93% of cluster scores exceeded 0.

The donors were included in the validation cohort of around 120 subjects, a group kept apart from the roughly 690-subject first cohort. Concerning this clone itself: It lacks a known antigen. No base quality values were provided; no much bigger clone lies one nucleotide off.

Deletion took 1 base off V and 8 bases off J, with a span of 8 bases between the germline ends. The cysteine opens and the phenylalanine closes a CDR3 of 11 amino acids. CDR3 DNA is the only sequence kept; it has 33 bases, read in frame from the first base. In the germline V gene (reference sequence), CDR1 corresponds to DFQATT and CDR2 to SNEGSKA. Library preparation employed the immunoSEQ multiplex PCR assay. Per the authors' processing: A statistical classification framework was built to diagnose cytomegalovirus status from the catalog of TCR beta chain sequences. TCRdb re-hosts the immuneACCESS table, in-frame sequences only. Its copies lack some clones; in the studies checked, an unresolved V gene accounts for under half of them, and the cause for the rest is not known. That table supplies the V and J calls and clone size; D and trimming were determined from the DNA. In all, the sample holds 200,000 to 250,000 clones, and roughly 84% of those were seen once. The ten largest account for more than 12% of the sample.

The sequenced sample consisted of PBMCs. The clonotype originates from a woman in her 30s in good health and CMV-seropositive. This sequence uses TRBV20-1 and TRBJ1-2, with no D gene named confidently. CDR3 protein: CSARVLAGYTF. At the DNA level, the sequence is TGCAGTGCTAGAGTTTTAGCGGGCTACACCTTC.